A few counts support the clone carrying this T cell receptor (beta chain). The record originates from a study of blood T cell repertoires in COVID-19. For the study at large: Whether acute or convalescent, the COVID-19 samples came from the United States, Italy and Spain. From T cells, B-cell-depleted T cells, or PBMCs came the material, which was cDNA or gDNA.

Enrolment of Seattle patients took place during active infection, and they were followed longitudinally. Per the original data handling: It was from reference gene primer amplification that nucleated cell counts were estimated. The assay was immunoSEQ multiplex PCR, and TCRdb's table has in-frame clones only and misses some. V, J and clone size were drawn from that table, and D and trimming were deduced from the DNA. The sample consists of around 47,000 clones, about 83% of them appearing once. The receptor comes from a man aged 35 to 55 with COVID-19, enrolled during active disease. Sequencing input: peripheral blood.

In DNA form, the CDR3 reads TGTGCCAGCAGCGTACTTAGCGGGGTCACCAGGGACGAGCAGTACTTC. Its translation: CASSVLSGVTRDEQYF. The rearrangement uses TRBV9 and TRBJ2-7; TRBD2 matches at 8 bases. Germline V gene data show CDR1 as SGDLS and CDR2 as YYNGEE. The CDR3 loop spans 16 amino acids. With 1 base clipped from V and 5 bases from J, the junction kept 11 bases outside the gene matches.